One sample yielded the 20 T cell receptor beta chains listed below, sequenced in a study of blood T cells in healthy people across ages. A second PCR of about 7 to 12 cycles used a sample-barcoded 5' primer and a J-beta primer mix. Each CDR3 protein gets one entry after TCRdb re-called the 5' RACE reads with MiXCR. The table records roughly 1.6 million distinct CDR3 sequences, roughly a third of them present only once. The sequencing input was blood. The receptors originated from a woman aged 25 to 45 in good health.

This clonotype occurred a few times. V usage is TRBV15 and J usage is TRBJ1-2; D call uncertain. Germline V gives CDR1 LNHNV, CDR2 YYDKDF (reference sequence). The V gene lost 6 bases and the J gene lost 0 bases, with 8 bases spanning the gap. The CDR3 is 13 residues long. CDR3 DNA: TGTGCCACCAGTGAGGAACCTAACTATGGCTACACCTTC. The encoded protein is CATSEEPNYGYTF.

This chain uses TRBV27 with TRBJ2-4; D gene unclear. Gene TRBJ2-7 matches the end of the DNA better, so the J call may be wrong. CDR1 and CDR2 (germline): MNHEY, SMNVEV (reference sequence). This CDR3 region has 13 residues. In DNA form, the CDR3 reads TGTGCCAGCGGGATGGCGGCTACCGACGAGCAGTACTTC. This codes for CASGMAATDEQYF.

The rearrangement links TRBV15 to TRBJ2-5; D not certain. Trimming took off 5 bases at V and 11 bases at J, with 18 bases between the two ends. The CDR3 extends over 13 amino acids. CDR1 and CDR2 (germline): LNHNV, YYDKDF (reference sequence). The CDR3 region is CATSRPGALTQYF. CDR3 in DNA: TGTGCCACCAGCCGTCCTGGCGCCTTAACTCAGTACTTC.

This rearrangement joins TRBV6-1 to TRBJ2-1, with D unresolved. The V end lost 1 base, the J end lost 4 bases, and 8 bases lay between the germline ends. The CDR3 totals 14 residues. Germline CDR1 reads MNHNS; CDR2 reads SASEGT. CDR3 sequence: CASSEGYNYNEQFF. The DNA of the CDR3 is TGTGCCAGCAGTGAAGGTTACAATTACAATGAGCAGTTCTTC.

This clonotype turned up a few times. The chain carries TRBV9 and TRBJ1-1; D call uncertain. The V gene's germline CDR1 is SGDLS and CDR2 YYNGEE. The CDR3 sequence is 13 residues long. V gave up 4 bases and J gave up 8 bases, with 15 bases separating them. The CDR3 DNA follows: TGTGCCAGCAGCCCCGTGTTGATTACAGAAGCTTTCTTT. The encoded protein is CASSPVLITEAFF.

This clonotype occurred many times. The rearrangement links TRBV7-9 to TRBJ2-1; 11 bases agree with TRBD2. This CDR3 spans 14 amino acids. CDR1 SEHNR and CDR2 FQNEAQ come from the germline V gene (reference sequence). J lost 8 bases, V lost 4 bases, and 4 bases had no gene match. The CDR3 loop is CASSSLAGAYEQFF. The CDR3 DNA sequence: TGTGCCAGCAGCTCACTAGCGGGGGCGTATGAGCAGTTCTTC.

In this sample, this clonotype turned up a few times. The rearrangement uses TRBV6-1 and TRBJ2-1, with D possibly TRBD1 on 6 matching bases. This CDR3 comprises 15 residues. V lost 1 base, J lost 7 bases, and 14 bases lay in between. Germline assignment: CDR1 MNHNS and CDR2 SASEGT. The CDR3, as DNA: TGTGCCAGCAGTGAAGGTGGAGCAGGGGCGAATGAGCAGTTCTTC. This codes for CASSEGGAGANEQFF.

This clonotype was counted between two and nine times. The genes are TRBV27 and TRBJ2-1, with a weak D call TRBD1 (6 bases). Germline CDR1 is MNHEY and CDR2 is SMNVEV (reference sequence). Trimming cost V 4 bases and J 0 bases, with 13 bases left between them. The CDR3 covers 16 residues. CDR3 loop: CASSYRTVGSYNEQFF. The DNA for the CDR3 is TGTGCCAGCAGTTATCGGACAGTGGGCTCCTACAATGAGCAGTTCTTC.

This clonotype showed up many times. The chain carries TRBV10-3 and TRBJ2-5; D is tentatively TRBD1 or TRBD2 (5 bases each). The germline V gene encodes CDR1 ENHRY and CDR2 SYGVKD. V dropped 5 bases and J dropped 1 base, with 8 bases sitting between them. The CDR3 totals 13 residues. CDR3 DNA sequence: TGTGCCATCAGTTTGGGGACCCAAGAGACCCAGTACTTC. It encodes CAISLGTQETQYF.

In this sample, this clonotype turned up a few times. CDR3 amino acids: CASNTETGPNTEAFF. CDR3 nucleotide sequence: TGTGCCAGCAACACCGAGACAGGGCCGAACACTGAAGCTTTCTTT. This sequence joins TRBV3-1 and TRBJ1-1; TRBD1 matches at 7 bases. The CDR3 contains 15 residues. Trimming at V came to 7 bases and at J to 1 base, leaving 9 bases not matched to a gene. Germline V gives CDR1 LGHDT, CDR2 YNNKEL (reference sequence).

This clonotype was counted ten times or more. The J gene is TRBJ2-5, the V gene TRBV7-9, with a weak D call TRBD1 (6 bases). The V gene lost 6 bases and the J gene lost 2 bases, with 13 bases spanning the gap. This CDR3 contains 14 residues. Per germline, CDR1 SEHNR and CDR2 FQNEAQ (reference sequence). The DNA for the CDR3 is TGTGCCAGCAGTTCCTCCGGGACACAAGAGACCCAGTACTTC. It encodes CASSSSGTQETQYF.

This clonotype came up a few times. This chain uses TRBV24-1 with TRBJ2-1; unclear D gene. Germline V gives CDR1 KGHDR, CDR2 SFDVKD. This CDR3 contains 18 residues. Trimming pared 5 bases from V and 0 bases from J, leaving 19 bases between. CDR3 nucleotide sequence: TGTGCCACCAGTGCCAACCCCCGCGCTGGAAGCTCCTACAATGAGCAGTTCTTC. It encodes CATSANPRAGSSYNEQFF.

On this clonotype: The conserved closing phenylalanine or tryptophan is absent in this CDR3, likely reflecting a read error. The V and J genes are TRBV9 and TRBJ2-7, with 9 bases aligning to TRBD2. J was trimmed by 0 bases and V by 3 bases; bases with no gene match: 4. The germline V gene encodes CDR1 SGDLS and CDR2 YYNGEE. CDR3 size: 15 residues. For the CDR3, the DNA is TGTGCCAGCAGCGGGAGCGGGGGGAGCTCCTACGAGCAGTACTCC. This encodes CASSGSGGSSYEQYS.

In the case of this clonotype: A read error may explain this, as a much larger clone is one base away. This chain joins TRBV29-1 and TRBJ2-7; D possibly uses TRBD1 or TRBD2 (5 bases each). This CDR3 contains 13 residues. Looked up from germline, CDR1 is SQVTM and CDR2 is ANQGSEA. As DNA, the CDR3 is TGCAGCGTGGGGACCCGACACACCTACAAGCAGTACTTC. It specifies CSVGTRHTYKQYF.

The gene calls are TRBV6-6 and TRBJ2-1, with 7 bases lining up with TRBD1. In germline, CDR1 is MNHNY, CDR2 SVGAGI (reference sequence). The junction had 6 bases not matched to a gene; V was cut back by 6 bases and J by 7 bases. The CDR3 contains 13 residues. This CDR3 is CASRFRTGNEQFF. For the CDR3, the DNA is TGTGCCAGCAGGTTCCGGACAGGTAATGAGCAGTTCTTC.

In DNA, the CDR3 is TGTGCCACCAGCCCCCGGGGGCCCGGGGCCAACGTCCTGACTTTC. Amino acid sequence: CATSPRGPGANVLTF. The rearrangement joins TRBV15 to TRBJ2-6, with D perhaps matching TRBD1 or TRBD2 (6 bases each). CDR1 LNHNV and CDR2 YYDKDF come from the germline V gene (reference sequence). This CDR3 is built from 15 residues. V lost 5 bases to trimming and J lost 4 bases, with 12 bases between them.

Here the CDR3 DNA reads TGCGCCAGCAGCCATGGACAGCCTGGGAATTCACCCCTCCACTTT. Translation gives CASSHGQPGNSPLHF. The V call is TRBV4-1, the J call TRBJ1-6; maybe TRBD1 (6 bases). The V gene's germline CDR1 is MGHRA and CDR2 YSYEKL. Trimming removed 3 bases from V and 7 bases from J, with 13 bases in between. The CDR3 is 15 amino acids.

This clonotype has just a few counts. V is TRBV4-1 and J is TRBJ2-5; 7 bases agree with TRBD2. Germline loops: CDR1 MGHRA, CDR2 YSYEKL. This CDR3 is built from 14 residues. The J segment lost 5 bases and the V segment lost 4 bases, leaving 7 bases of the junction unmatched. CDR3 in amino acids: CASSPAGLGETQYF. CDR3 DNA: TGCGCCAGCAGCCCAGCGGGGCTTGGGGAGACCCAGTACTTC.

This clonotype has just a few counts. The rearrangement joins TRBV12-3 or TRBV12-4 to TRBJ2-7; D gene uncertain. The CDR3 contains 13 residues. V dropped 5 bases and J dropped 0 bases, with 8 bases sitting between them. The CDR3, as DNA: TGTGCCAGCAGTCTCCTGAACTCCTACGAGCAGTACTTC. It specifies CASSLLNSYEQYF.

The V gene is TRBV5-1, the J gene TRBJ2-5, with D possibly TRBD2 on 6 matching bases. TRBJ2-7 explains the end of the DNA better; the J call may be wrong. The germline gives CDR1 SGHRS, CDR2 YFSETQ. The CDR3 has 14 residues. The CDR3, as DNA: TGCGCCAGCAGCTTTGGAGGGGACCCCTACGAGCAGTACTTC. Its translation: CASSFGGDPYEQYF.